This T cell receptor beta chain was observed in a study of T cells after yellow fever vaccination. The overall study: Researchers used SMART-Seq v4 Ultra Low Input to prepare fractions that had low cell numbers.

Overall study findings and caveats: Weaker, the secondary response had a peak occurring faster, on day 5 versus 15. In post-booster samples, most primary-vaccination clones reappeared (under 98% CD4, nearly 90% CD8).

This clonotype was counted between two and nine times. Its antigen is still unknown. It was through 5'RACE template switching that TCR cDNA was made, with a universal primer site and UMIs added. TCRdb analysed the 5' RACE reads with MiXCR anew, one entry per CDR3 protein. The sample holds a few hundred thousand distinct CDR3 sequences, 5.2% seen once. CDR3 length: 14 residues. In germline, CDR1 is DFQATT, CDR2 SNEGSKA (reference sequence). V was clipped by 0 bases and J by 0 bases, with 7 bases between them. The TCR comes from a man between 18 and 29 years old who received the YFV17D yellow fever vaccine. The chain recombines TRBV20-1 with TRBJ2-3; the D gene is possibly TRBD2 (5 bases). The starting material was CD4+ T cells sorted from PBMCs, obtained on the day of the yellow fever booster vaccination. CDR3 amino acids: CSAREDYSTDTQYF. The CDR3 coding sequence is TGCAGTGCTAGAGAAGACTACAGCACAGATACGCAGTATTTT.